These T cell receptor beta chains were read from a single sample in a study of siplizumab effects on memory and regulatory T cells. The table came from immunoSEQ multiplex PCR; TCRdb's copy has only in-frame clones and leaves some out. The table records approximately 91,000 clones, roughly 94% of them present only once. Sequences were obtained from CD8+ T cells sorted from blood. These receptor sequences come from a human donor in good health. CDR3s include the opening cysteine and the closing phenylalanine or tryptophan. A D gene is named only where the DNA matches it firmly. Some rows mark clone size as missing; the rest say once, few, many or name a class of expanded clone.

j_call d_call clone_size v_call cdr3_nt cdr3_aa
TRBJ2-1 NA NA TRBV6-1 TGTGCCAGCAGCTGGACCTTCTCCTACAATGAGCAGTTCTTC CASSWTFSYNEQFF
TRBJ2-7 NA NA TRBV30 TGTGCCTGGAGTGCCAGGGTCGGGTACGAGCAGTACTTC CAWSARVGYEQYF
TRBJ2-7 TRBD2 once TRBV27 TGTGCCAGCAGCTATGCGGGACTAGCGGGAGGTTTTTACGAGCAGTACTTC CASSYAGLAGGFYEQYF
TRBJ2-5 NA NA TRBV20-1 TGCAGTGCGGACTCTCCGGAGACCCAGTACTTC CSADSPETQYF
TRBJ2-2 TRBD2 NA TRBV9 TGTGCCAGCAGCGTAGCTCTGCCCCTAGCGGGAGAGGGGTGGGAGCTGTTTTTT CASSVALPLAGEGWELFF
TRBJ2-7 TRBD2 once TRBV29-1 TGCAGCGTTGTTGCGGGAGGGCCCAAGGGCGAGCAGTACTTC CSVVAGGPKGEQYF
TRBJ2-7 NA NA TRBV21-1 TGTGCCAGCAGCCCTAGCGGGGCCTACGAGCAGTACTTC CASSPSGAYEQYF
TRBJ2-1 TRBD2 NA TRBV4-1 TGCGCCAGCAGCCAAGATATCACTAGCGGAACCTACAATGAGCAGTTCTTC CASSQDITSGTYNEQFF
TRBJ1-1 NA NA TRBV19 TGTGCCAGTAACGTGTACACTGAAGCTTTCTTT CASNVYTEAFF
TRBJ2-5 NA NA TRBV7-3 TGTGCCAGCAGCGAAACGGGCTCGGGAACGGAGACCCAGTACTTC CASSETGSGTETQYF
TRBJ1-1 NA NA TRBV7-3 TGTGCCAGCAGCTCAACGACAACCAAGAACACTGAAGCTTTCTTT CASSSTTTKNTEAFF
TRBJ2-1 NA NA TRBV27 TGTGCCAGCACTGGGGTAGTCCATAACTACAATGAGCAGTTCTTC CASTGVVHNYNEQFF
TRBJ2-7 NA NA TRBV5-1 TGCGCCAGCAGCCTCCAATATAGGAAGCCCCAAGGTGGGGCCAAAAGGGGGGAGCAGTACTTC CASSLQYRKPQGGAKRGEQYF
TRBJ2-3 NA NA TRBV29-1 TGCAGCGTTGAATTCTGGGACAACACAGATACGCAGTATTTT CSVEFWDNTDTQYF
TRBJ2-3 TRBD1 NA TRBV7-9 TGTGCCAGCAGCTCGACAGGGGAAACAGATACGCAGTATTTT CASSSTGETDTQYF
TRBJ2-2 TRBD2 NA TRBV6-5 TGTGCCAGCAGTTACATGCGGGAGGGTACCGGGGAGCTGTTTTTT CASSYMREGTGELFF
TRBJ2-7 TRBD2 NA TRBV11-2 TGTGCCTCCGGGGGGACTAGCGGAGGGGAGACCTACGAGCAGTACTTC CASGGTSGGETYEQYF
TRBJ2-1 TRBD2 NA TRBV4-2 TGTGCCAGCAGCCAGGAACCGGGACTAGCGAGCGATGAGCAGTTCTTC CASSQEPGLASDEQFF
TRBJ2-7 NA NA TRBV6-4 TGTGCCAGCAGTGCTAATTATCGCGACGAGCAGTACTTC CASSANYRDEQYF
TRBJ2-1 TRBD2 NA TRBV28 TGTGCCAGCAGTTCCCCGGTCCTGACGACTAGCGGGATTTATGAGCAGTTCTTC CASSSPVLTTSGIYEQFF
TRBJ1-2 TRBD1 few TRBV4-2 TGTGCCAGCAGCCAAGAAGGTGGACAGGTTTCCGGCTACACCTTC CASSQEGGQVSGYTF
TRBJ1-5 NA NA TRBV10-1 TGCGCCAGCATACAGGGAAAGGCGTCCCTTAGCAATCAGCCCCAGCATTTT CASIQGKASLSNQPQHF
TRBJ2-7 NA once TRBV19 TGTGCCAGTAGTACAGGGGAGGGCTCCTACGAGCAGTACTTC CASSTGEGSYEQYF
TRBJ1-5 NA NA TRBV21-1 TGTGCCAGCAGCAATGCTATGACCCCGCGATACAATCAGCCCCAGCATTTT CASSNAMTPRYNQPQHF
TRBJ2-5 TRBD2 NA TRBV5-1 TGCGCCAGCAGCTCGGCGTTCCGACTAGCGGATGAAGAGACCCAGTACTTC CASSSAFRLADEETQYF
TRBJ2-7 TRBD2 NA TRBV13 TGTGCCAGCAGCCTCCACGGACTAGCGGGTTCCTACGAGCAGTACTTC CASSLHGLAGSYEQYF
TRBJ2-7 TRBD2 NA TRBV19 TGTGCCAGTAGTATAACTAGCGGTTCCTACGAGCAGTACTTC CASSITSGSYEQYF
TRBJ2-3 NA NA TRBV7-9 TGTGCCAGCAGCTCCGCTCTGGCAGATACGCAGTATTTT CASSSALADTQYF
TRBJ1-1 NA NA TRBV9 TGTGCCAGCAGCGTTGGGGGCACTGAAGCTTTCTTT CASSVGGTEAFF
TRBJ1-4 NA NA TRBV6-1 TGTGCCAGCAGTGAGCCAGGGAGGATTGAAAAACTGTTTTTT CASSEPGRIEKLFF
TRBJ2-5 TRBD1 NA TRBV28 TGTGCCAGCAGTGACAGGGGGCCAGGGGTCGAGACCCAGTACTTC CASSDRGPGVETQYF
TRBJ2-5 NA NA TRBV7-6 TGTGCCAGCAGCTTACAAGTCAGTCAAGAGACCCAGTACTTC CASSLQVSQETQYF
TRBJ2-5 TRBD1 once TRBV29-1 TGCAGCGTTGGGGACAGGGTAGGGGAGACCCAGTACTTC CSVGDRVGETQYF
TRBJ1-2 NA NA TRBV19 TGTGCCAGTAATCCCCCTGATGGGACACGGGGCTATGGCTACACCTTC CASNPPDGTRGYGYTF